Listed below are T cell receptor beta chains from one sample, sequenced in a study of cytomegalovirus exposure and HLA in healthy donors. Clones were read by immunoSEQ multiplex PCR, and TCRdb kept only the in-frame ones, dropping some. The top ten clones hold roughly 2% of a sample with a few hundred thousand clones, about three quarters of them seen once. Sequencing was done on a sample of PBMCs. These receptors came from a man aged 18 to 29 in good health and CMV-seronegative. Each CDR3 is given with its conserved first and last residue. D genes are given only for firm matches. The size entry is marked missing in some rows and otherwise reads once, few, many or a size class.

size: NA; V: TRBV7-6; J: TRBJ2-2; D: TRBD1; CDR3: CASSPGQDAGELFF; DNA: TGTGCCAGCAGCCCGGGACAGGATGCCGGGGAGCTGTTTTTT
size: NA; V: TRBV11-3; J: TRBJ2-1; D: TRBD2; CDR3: CASSQRGYNEQFF; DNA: TGTGCCAGCTCCCAGCGGGGATACAATGAGCAGTTCTTC
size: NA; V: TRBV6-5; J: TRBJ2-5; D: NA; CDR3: CASSYGRYQETQYF; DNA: TGTGCCAGCAGTTACGGGAGGTATCAAGAGACCCAGTACTTC
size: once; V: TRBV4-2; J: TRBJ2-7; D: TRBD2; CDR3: CASSPTGLAGRGYEQYF; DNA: TGTGCCAGCAGCCCAACGGGACTAGCGGGGCGAGGCTACGAGCAGTACTTC
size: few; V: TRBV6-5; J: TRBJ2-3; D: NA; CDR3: CASRSLSTDTQYF; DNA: TGTGCCAGCAGGTCACTTAGCACAGATACGCAGTATTTT
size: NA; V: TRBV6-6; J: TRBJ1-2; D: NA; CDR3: CASKQNDYGYTF; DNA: TGTGCCAGCAAACAGAACGACTATGGCTACACCTTC
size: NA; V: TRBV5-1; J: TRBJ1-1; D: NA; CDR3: CASTPSGDPTEAFF; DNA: TGCGCCAGCACCCCAAGCGGGGATCCCACTGAAGCTTTCTTT
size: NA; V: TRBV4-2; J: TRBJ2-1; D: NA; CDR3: CASSQEIGFGDYNEQFF; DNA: TGTGCCAGCAGCCAAGAGATCGGGTTTGGCGATTACAATGAGCAGTTCTTC
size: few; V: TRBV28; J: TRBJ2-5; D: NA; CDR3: CASSLHNFGGETQYF; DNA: TGTGCCAGCAGTTTACACAACTTCGGAGGCGAGACCCAGTACTTC
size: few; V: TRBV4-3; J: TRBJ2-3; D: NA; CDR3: CASSQDQGGWADTQYF; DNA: TGCGCCAGCAGCCAAGATCAGGGAGGTTGGGCAGATACGCAGTATTTT